This T cell receptor beta chain was recorded in a study of vaccination and CD4 T cells after COVID-19. For the study at large: Spike peptides, overlapping and drawn from SARS-CoV-2, HCoV-NL63, HCoV-OC43 and HCoV-229E, were used to stimulate cells.

An Oncomine TCR Beta short-read assay was used to sequence the DNA from cultured CD4+ T cells. TCRdb used MiXCR to reprocess the PCR reads, holding one entry per CDR3 protein. Of under 20,000 distinct CDR3 sequences detected, around 23% appear once; the ten largest clones hold roughly 8.5%. Concerning this clonotype: Antigen: not known.

The CDR3 spans 16 residues. Germline lookup yields CDR1 SGHDT and CDR2 YYEEEE. V dropped 1 base and J dropped 5; count of bases not matched to a gene: 10. Study-wide results and caveats: The rise in median SARS-CoV-2-reactive clonotypes, from roughly 22 to 38, was not significant.

The treatment denotes: roughly 11-day PBMC culture with coronavirus spike peptide pools or control peptides (ViraFEST assay). Expansion of antigen-specific T cells with peptide pools by ViraFEST preceded sequencing of TCRs. The sequence was collected from a human donor with COVID-19. The chain links TRBV5-6 to TRBJ2-7, with 9 bases fitting TRBD1. Sequencing used cultured CD4+ T cells from blood. The CDR3 coding sequence is TGTGCCAGCAGCTTGTATCTCGGGACAGGGTTCCACGAGCAGTACTTC. This sequence encodes CASSLYLGTGFHEQYF.